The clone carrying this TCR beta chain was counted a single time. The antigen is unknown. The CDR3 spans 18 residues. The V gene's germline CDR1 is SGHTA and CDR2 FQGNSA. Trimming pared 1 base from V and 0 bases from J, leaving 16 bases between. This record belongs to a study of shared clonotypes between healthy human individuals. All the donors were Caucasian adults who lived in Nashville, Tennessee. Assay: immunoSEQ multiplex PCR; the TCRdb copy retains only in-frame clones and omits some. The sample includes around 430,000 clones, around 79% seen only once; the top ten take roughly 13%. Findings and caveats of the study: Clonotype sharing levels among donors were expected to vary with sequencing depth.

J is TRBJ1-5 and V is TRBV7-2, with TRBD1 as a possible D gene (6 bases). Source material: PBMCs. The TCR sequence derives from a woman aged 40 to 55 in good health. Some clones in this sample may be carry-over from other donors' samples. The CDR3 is CASSLGPRPGDSNQPQHF. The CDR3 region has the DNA TGTGCCAGCAGCTTAGGGCCCCGGCCAGGGGATAGCAATCAGCCCCAGCATTTT.